One sample yielded the 9 T cell receptor beta chains listed below, sequenced in a study of T-cell memory formation after mild COVID-19. Via MiXCR, TCRdb re-called the 5' RACE reads, giving one row per CDR3 protein. The data contain 450,000 or so distinct CDR3 sequences, 20% to 30% of them singletons. The sample taken for sequencing was PBMCs or a T cell subset sorted from them (not recorded which). The receptor source for this set is an adult woman who had mild COVID-19 (a few samples of this study predate the infection). Cell type and time point are not known.

This clonotype has more than one count but fewer than ten. The chain links TRBV9 to TRBJ2-3, with a possible D match to TRBD2 (5 bases). In germline, CDR1 is SGDLS, CDR2 YYNGEE. CDR3 length: 14 amino acids. V was pared by 4 bases and J by 7 bases, with 16 bases between. The CDR3 here is CASSSSPAGNTQYF. The DNA of the CDR3 is TGTGCCAGCAGCTCTAGCCCCGCTGGAAATACGCAGTATTTT.

This clonotype has a handful of counts. The chain joins TRBV20-1 to TRBJ2-4; D is tentatively TRBD1 or TRBD2 (5 bases each). CDR1 and CDR2 from the germline V gene are DFQATT and SNEGSKA (reference sequence). V gave up 6 bases and J gave up 2 bases, with 14 bases separating them. The CDR3 extends over 14 amino acids. The DNA of the CDR3 is TGCAGTGCCCCATTGAGGGGCTCCAAAAACATTCAGTACTTC. Translation: CSAPLRGSKNIQYF.

V and J are TRBV7-2 and TRBJ2-1, with D tentatively TRBD1 or TRBD2 (6 bases each). Germline V gene lookup returns CDR1 SGHTA and CDR2 FQGNSA. The CDR3 is made up of 11 amino acids. Trimming shortened V by 1 base and J by 15 bases, and 10 bases separated the two germline ends. The CDR3 nucleotides are TGTGCCAGCAGCTTAGATCGGGGGCGGTTCTTC. It encodes CASSLDRGRFF.

This clonotype was seen many times. J is TRBJ2-1 and V is TRBV7-3; 11 positions match TRBD2. Germline CDR1 and CDR2: SGHTA and FQGTGA. The CDR3 is 19 amino acids. After removal of 1 base from V and 0 bases from J, the junction contained 8 bases not matched to a gene. DNA of the CDR3: TGTGCCAGCAGCTTAATCCCCTTAGCGGGAGGGTTCTCCTACAATGAGCAGTTCTTC. It translates to CASSLIPLAGGFSYNEQFF.

This clonotype was observed a few times. The chain couples TRBV7-9 to TRBJ2-5, with D unresolved. The length of the CDR3 is 14 residues. V lost 2 bases, J lost 3 bases, and 10 bases lay in between. Germline lookup yields CDR1 SEHNR and CDR2 FQNEAQ (reference sequence). The CDR3 nucleotides read TGTGCCAGCAGCTTAAGTCAGCCCAAAGAGACCCAGTACTTC. Its translation is CASSLSQPKETQYF.

The chain joins TRBV7-2 to TRBJ2-2; D is unclear. Trimming took off 4 bases at V and 2 bases at J, with 11 bases between the two ends. CDR1 and CDR2 from the germline V gene are SGHTA and FQGNSA. This CDR3 spans 15 amino acids. The CDR3 bases are TGTGCCAGCAGCTCTAGGTCCACCAACACCGGGGAGCTGTTTTTT. Translated, it gives CASSSRSTNTGELFF. The variable domain in full, with the rest retrieved from reference TRBV7-2 and TRBJ2-2, is GAGVSQSPSNKVTEKGKDVELRCDPISGHTALYWYRQSLGQGLEFLIYFQGNSAPDKSGLPSDRFSAERTGGSVSTLTIQRTQQEDSAVYLCASSSRSTNTGELFFGEGSRLTVL.

V usage is TRBV7-2 and J usage is TRBJ1-1, with D unresolved. Deletions cut 5 bases from V and 3 bases from J, with 16 bases between. From germline, CDR1 is SGHTA and CDR2 FQGNSA. This CDR3 comprises 15 residues. The CDR3 nucleotides read TGTGCCAGCAGCCGGACTTCTCTATCGTACACTGAAGCTTTCTTT. Translation: CASSRTSLSYTEAFF. The entire variable domain, with the rest obtained from reference TRBV7-2 and TRBJ1-1, is as follows: GAGVSQSPSNKVTEKGKDVELRCDPISGHTALYWYRQSLGQGLEFLIYFQGNSAPDKSGLPSDRFSAERTGGSVSTLTIQRTQQEDSAVYLCASSRTSLSYTEAFFGQGTRLTVV.

The chain combines TRBV30 with TRBJ2-7, with D tentatively TRBD1 (5 bases). The V and J ends lost 7 bases and 7 bases respectively, with 8 bases between them. The germline gives CDR1 GTSNPN, CDR2 SVGIG (reference sequence). The CDR3 covers 9 residues. This CDR3 is CALRTEQYF. As DNA, the CDR3 is TGTGCCTTGCGGACAGAGCAGTACTTC.

This clonotype has only a few counts. CDR3 nucleotides: TGTGCCAGCAGCTTAGTGGTGGGGACCGCTCAAGAGACCCAGTACTTC. Translating it yields CASSLVVGTAQETQYF. This sequence joins TRBV7-2 and TRBJ2-5, with D perhaps matching TRBD1 or TRBD2 (5 bases each). Trimming removed 1 base at V and 2 bases at J, with 14 bases between. The CDR3 totals 16 residues. Germline lookup yields CDR1 SGHTA and CDR2 FQGNSA.